This T cell receptor beta chain was retrieved from a study of blood T cell repertoires in COVID-19. For the study at large: The analysed material was cDNA or gDNA that came from T cells, B-cell-depleted T cells, or PBMCs.

In the original processing: Estimates of nucleated cell counts were drawn from the amplification of reference gene primers. TCRdb's table, derived via immunoSEQ multiplex PCR, lists solely in-frame clones and lacks some. That table furnishes V, J and clone size, whereas the DNA furnished D and trimming. The table has around 280,000 clones, 85% seen once; the top ten hold around 4.1%. Between the trimmed V and J ends, which lost 3 bases and 5 bases, there was a span of 10 bases. CDR3 length: 13 amino acids. CDR1 is GTSNPN, CDR2 SVGIG, per germline (reference sequence). The receptor was derived from a woman aged 50 to 60 with active or convalescent COVID-19. The chain carries TRBV30 and TRBJ1-4; D is undetermined. Sequencing was carried out using peripheral blood. This CDR3 reads CAWRAGYNEKLFF. DNA of the CDR3: TGTGCCTGGAGAGCCGGTTACAATGAAAAACTGTTTTTT.